This T cell receptor beta chain originates from a study of PD-1 blockade in classical Hodgkin lymphoma. Study-level points and caveats: When nivolumab was started under 1 year after ASCT, patients were excluded. The origin of the repertoire differences remains undefined, with disease activity or prior therapy as possible causes.

Turning to this clone: The antigen remains unidentified.

All patients experienced relapse after autologous stem cell transplantation, and brentuximab vedotin exposure was variable. Sequencing used immunoSEQ multiplex PCR; TCRdb keeps in-frame clones, though not all of them. The table records about 21,000 clones, 70% to 80% of them present only once. The CDR3 spans 14 residues. V was trimmed by 5 bases and J by 0 bases, leaving 9 bases between them. Germline V gene lookup returns CDR1 MNHEY and CDR2 SVGAGI. Material: peripheral blood mononuclear cells (PBMCs), obtained at baseline. J is TRBJ2-3 and V is TRBV6-5; the D is unclear. This TCR was sampled from a human donor with classical Hodgkin lymphoma. The chain's CDR3 is CASSPYGSTDTQYF. CDR3 nucleotides: TGTGCCAGCAGTCCTTACGGGAGCACAGATACGCAGTATTTT.